This T cell receptor (beta chain) comes out of a study of shared clonotypes between healthy human individuals. At the level of the study: Researchers drew samples from two women and three men aged 18 to 49.

Here immunoSEQ multiplex PCR was the method, and the copy in TCRdb shows in-frame clones only, minus some. The data contain about 470,000 clones, about 76% of them singletons. Healthy adults negative for HIV, lacking recent acute infections or vaccinations, served as donors. Everyone who donated was a Caucasian adult who lived in Nashville, Tennessee. It was tens of millions of PBMCs that unsorted samples used for genomic DNA. The V end lost 1 base, the J end lost 8 bases, and 12 bases lay between the germline ends. The CDR3 extends over 14 amino acids. Germline V CDR1 and CDR2: SEHNR, FQNEAQ (reference sequence).

The sample taken for sequencing was PBMCs. The chain recombines TRBV7-9 with TRBJ2-1; perhaps TRBD1 as D (5 bases). The clonotype originates from a woman aged 40 to 50 in good health. Some clones in this sample may be carry-over from other donors' samples. DNA for the CDR3: TGTGCCAGCAGCTTAGGCAGGGAAGGTGATGAGCAGTTCTTC. It translates to CASSLGREGDEQFF.